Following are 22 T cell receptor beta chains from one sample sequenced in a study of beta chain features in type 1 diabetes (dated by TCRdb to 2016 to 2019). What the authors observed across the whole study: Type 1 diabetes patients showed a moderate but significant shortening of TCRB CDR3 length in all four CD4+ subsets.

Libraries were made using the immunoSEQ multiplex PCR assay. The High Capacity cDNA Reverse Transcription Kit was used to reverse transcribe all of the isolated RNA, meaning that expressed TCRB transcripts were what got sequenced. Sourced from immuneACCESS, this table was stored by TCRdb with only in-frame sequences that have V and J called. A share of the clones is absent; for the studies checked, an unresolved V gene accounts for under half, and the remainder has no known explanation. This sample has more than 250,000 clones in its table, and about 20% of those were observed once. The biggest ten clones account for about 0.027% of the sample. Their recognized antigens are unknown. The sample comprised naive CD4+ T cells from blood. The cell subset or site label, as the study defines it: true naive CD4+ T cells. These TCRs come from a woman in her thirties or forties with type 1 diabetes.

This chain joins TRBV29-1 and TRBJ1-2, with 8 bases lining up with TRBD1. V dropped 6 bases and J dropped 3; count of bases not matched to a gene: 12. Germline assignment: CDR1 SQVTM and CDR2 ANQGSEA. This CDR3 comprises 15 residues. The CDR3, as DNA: TGCAGCGTGGGCTATGGAACAGGGGGTTACTATGGCTACACCTTC. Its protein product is CSVGYGTGGYYGYTF.

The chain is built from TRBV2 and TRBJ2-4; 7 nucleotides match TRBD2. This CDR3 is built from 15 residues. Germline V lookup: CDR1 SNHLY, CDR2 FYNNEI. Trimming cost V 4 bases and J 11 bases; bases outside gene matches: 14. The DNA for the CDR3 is TGTGCCAGCAGTGTGGGAGCGGGAACTGTCTTCGTTCAGTACTTC. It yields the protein CASSVGAGTVFVQYF.

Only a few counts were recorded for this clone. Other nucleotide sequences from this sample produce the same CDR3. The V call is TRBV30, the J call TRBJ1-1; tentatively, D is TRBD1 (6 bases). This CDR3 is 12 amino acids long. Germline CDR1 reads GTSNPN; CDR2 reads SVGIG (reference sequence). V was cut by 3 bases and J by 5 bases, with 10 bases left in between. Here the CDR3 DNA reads TGTGCCTGGAGCAGGGGTTCAACTGAAGCTTTCTTT. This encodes CAWSRGSTEAFF.

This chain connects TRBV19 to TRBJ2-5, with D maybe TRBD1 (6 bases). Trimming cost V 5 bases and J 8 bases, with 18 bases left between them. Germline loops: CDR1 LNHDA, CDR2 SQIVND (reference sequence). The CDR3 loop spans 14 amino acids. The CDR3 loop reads CASSRVPPRGTQYF. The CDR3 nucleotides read TGTGCCAGTAGTCGCGTTCCTCCCAGGGGTACCCAGTACTTC.

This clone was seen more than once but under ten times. CDR3 nucleotide sequence: TGTGCCTGGAGTGGGGTAGCGGACCTCTCCTACGAGCAGTACTTC. Protein product: CAWSGVADLSYEQYF. The V call is TRBV30, the J call TRBJ2-7, with D possibly TRBD2 on 6 matching bases. V was shortened by 1 base and J by 0 bases, with 13 bases between the two germline ends. The CDR3 totals 15 residues. The germline gives CDR1 GTSNPN, CDR2 SVGIG (reference sequence). Filled out from reference TRBV30 and TRBJ2-7, the complete variable domain reads SQTIHQWPATLVQPVGSPLSLECTVEGTSNPNLYWYRQAAGRGLQLLFYSVGIGQISSEVPQNLSASRPQDRQFILSSKKLLLSDSGFYLCAWSGVADLSYEQYFGPGTRLTVT.

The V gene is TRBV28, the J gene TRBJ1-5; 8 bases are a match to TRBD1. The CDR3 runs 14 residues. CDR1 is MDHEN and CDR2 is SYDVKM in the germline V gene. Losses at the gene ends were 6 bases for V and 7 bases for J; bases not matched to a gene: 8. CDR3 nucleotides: TGTGCCAGCAGGGCCACAGGGGGTAACCAGCCCCAGCATTTT. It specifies CASRATGGNQPQHF.

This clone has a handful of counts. This chain's CDR3 is CASSPNGQGNQPQHF. The CDR3 DNA sequence: TGTGCCAGCAGCCCAAATGGGCAGGGGAATCAGCCCCAGCATTTT. The chain has TRBV7-9 and TRBJ1-5; weak D call: TRBD1 (6 bases). The V gene's germline CDR1 is SEHNR and CDR2 FQNEAQ (reference sequence). V shed 5 bases and J shed 4 bases, with 15 bases lying between them. The CDR3 covers 15 residues.

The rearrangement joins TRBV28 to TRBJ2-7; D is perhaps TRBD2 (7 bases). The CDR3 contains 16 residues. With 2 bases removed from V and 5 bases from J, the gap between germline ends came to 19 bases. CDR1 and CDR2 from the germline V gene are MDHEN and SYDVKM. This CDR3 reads CASSLRTRGASDEQYF. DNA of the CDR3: TGTGCCAGCAGTTTACGGACTCGGGGGGCGTCGGACGAGCAGTACTTC.

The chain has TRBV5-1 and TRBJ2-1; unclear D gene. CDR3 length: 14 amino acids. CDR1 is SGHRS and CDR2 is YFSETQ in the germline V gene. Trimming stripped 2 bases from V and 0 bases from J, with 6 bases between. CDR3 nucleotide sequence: TGCGCCAGCAGCTTTGAGAGCTCCTACAATGAGCAGTTCTTC. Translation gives CASSFESSYNEQFF.

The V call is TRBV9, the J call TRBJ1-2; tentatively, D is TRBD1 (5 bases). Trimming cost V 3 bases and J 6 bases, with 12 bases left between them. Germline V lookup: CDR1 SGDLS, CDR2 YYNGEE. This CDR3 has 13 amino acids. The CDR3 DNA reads TGTGCCAGCAGCGCTCGGGACTTTAATGGCTACACCTTC. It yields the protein CASSARDFNGYTF.

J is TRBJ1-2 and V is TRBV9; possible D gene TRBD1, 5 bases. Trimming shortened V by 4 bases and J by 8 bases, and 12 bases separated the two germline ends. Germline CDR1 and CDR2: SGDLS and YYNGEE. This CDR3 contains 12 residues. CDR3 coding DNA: TGTGCCAGCAGCCGTAAGGGGAAGGGCTACACCTTC. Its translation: CASSRKGKGYTF.

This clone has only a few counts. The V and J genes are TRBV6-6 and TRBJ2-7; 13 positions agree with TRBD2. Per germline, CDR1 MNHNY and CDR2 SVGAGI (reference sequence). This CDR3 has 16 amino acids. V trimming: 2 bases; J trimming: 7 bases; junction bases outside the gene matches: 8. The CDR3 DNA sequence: TGTGCCAGCAGTTACCTCACTAGCGGGAGGGCCCATGAGCAGTACTTC. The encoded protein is CASSYLTSGRAHEQYF.

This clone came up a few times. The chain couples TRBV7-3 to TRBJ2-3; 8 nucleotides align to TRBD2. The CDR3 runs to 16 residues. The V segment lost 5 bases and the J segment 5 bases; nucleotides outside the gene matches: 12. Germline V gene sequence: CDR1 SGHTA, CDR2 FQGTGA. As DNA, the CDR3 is TGTGCCAGCAGCCCAGGCGGGGGGATAGGAGGAGATACGCAGTATTTT. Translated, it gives CASSPGGGIGGDTQYF.

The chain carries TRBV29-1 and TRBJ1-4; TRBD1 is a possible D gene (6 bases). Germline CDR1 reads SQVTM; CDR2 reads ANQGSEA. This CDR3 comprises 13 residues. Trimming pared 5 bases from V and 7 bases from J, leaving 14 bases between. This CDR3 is CSVSQGGVEKLFF. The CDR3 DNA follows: TGCAGCGTTTCACAAGGGGGGGTTGAAAAACTGTTTTTT.

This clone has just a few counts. CDR3 coding DNA: TGTGCCAGTCGAAGGGGACAGCAGAACACTGAAGCTTTCTTT. Amino acids: CASRRGQQNTEAFF. This sequence joins TRBV7-9 and TRBJ1-1; 7 bases map to TRBD1. Per germline, CDR1 SEHNR and CDR2 FQNEAQ (reference sequence). J gave up 1 base and V 9 bases, and 8 bases lay outside the gene matches. The CDR3 totals 14 residues.

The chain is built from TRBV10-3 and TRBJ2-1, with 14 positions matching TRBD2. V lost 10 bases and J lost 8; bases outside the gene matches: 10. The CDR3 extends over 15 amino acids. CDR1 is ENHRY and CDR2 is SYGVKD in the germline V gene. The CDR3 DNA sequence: TGTGCCACCGGGGGACTAGCGGGAGTGAGCCATGAGCAGTTCTTC. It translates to CATGGLAGVSHEQFF.

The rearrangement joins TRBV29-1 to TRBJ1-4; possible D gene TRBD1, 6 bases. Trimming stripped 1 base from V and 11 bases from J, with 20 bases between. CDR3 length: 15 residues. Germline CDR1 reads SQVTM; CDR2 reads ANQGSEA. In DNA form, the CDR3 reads TGCAGCGTTGAAGGCGATGGGGAGGGGAGGGGGAAACTGTTTTTT. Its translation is CSVEGDGEGRGKLFF. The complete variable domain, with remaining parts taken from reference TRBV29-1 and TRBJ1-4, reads SAVISQKPSRDICQRGTSLTIQCQVDSQVTMMFWYRQQPGQSLTLIATANQGSEATYESGFVIDKFPISRPNLTFSTLTVSNMSPEDSSIYLCSVEGDGEGRGKLFFGSGTQLSVL.

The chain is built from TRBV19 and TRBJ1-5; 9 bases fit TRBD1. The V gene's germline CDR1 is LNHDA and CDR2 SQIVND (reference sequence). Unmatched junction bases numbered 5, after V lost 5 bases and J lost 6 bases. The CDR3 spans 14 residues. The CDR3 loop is CASSSGTGRQPQHF. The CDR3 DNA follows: TGTGCCAGTAGTTCCGGGACAGGGCGTCAGCCCCAGCATTTT.

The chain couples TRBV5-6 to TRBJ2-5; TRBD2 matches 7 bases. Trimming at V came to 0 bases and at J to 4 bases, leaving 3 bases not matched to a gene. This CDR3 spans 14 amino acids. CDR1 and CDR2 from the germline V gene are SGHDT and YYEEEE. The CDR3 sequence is CASSLDLAGETQYF. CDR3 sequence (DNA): TGTGCCAGCAGCTTGGATTTAGCGGGAGAGACCCAGTACTTC.

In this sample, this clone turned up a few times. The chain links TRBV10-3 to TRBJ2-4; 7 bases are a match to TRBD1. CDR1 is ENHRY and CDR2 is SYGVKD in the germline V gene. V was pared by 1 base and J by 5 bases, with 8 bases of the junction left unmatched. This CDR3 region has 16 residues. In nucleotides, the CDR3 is TGTGCCATCAGTGAGTTGGCAGGGGGAGTCCAAAACATTCAGTACTTC. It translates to CAISELAGGVQNIQYF.

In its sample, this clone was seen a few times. Here the CDR3 DNA reads TGTGCCAGCAGCCCAGGATTTGGGTCCTACAATGAGCAGTTCTTC. This sequence encodes CASSPGFGSYNEQFF. The chain links TRBV9 to TRBJ2-1; no clear D gene. The CDR3 covers 15 residues. V was pared by 4 bases and J by 1 base, with 12 bases between. The germline gives CDR1 SGDLS, CDR2 YYNGEE. Full variable domain (rest looked up from reference TRBV9 and TRBJ2-1): DSGVTQTPKHLITATGQRVTLRCSPRSGDLSVYWYQQSLDQGLQFLIQYYNGEERAKGNILERFSAQQFPDLHSELNLSSLELGDSALYFCASSPGFGSYNEQFFGPGTRLTVL.

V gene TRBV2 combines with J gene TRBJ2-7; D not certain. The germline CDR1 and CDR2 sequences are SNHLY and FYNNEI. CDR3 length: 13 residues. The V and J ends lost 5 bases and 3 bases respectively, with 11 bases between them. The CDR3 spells CASSPTRLYEQYF. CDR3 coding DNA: TGTGCCAGCAGTCCTACCCGACTCTACGAGCAGTACTTC.